Reported below is one T cell receptor beta chain. Ophthalmopathy cases met thresholds of Clinical Activity Score at least 3, NOSPECS grade at least 4 and duration under 3 months. Over 9 ml of fresh peripheral blood supplied the PBMCs. The TCR beta CDR3 regions underwent amplification using RNA transcripts as the source. The primer set for the first-round RT-PCR of the TCR CDR3 was HTBI. One entry per CDR3 protein results from TCRdb running MiXCR on the multiplex PCR reads. The data show about 640,000 distinct CDR3 sequences, less than 25% seen once. These data originate in a study of T cells in Graves' hyperthyroidism and ophthalmopathy. Study details: Staff took peripheral blood when the initial diagnosis was made, before any treatment began.

The source of this sequence is a man younger than 45 with Graves' ophthalmopathy. Sequencing input: blood.

The CDR3 sequence: CASSLQDGSYNEQFF. As DNA, the CDR3 is TGTGCCAGCAGCTTGCAGGACGGATCCTACAATGAGCAGTTCTTC. V and J are TRBV7-9 and TRBJ2-1; D gene unclear. Germline CDR1 is SEHNR and CDR2 is FQNEAQ (reference sequence). The ends were cut back, 3 bases at V and 1 base at J, with 10 bases in the middle. The CDR3 has 15 residues.